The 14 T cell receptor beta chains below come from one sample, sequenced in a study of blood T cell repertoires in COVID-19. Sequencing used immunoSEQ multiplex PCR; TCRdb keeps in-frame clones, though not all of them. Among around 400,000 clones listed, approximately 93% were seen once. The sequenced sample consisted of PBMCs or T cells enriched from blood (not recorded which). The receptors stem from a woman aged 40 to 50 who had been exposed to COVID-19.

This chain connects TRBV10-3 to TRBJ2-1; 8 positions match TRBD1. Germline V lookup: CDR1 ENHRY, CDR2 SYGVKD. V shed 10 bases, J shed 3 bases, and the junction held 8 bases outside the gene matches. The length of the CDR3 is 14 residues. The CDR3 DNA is TGTGCCACCAGGACCGGGACAGGCTACAATGAGCAGTTCTTC. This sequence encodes CATRTGTGYNEQFF.

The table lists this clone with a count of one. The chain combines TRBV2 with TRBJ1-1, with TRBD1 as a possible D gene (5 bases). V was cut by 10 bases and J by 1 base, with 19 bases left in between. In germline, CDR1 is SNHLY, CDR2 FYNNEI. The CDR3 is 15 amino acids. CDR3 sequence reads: CATRTTARENTEAFF. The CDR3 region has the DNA TGTGCCACCCGGACAACCGCCAGGGAGAACACTGAAGCTTTCTTT.

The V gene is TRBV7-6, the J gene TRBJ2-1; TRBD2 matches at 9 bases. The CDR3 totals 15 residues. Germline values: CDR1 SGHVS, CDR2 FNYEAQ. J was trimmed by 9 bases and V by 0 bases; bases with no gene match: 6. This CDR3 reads CASSLASGGQGEQFF. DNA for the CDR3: TGTGCCAGCAGCTTAGCCAGCGGGGGGCAGGGTGAGCAGTTCTTC.

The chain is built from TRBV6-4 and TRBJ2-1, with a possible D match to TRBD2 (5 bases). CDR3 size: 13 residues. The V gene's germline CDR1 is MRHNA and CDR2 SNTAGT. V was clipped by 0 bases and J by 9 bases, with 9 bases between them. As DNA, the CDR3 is TGTGCCAGCAGTGACTCGGACCGGGGTGAGCAGTTCTTC. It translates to CASSDSDRGEQFF.

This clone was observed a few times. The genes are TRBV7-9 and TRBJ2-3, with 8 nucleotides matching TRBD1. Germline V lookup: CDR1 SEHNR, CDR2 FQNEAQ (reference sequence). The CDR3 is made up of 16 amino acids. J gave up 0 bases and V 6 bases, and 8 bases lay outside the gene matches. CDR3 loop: CASSRQTGASTDTQYF. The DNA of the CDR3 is TGTGCCAGCAGTCGGCAGACAGGGGCTAGCACAGATACGCAGTATTTT.

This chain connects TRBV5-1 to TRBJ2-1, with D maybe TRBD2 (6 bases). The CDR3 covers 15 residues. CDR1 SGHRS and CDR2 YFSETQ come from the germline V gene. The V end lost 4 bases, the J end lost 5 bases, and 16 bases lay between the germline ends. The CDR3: CASSPTGEPNNEQFF. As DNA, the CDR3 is TGCGCCAGCAGCCCGACGGGGGAACCCAACAATGAGCAGTTCTTC.

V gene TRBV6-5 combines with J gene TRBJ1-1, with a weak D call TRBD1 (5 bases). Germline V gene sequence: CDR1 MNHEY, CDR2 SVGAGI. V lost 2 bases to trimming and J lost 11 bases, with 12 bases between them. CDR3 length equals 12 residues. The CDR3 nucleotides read TGTGCCAGCAGTTACGCTGGGGGAGGGGCTTTCTTT. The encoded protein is CASSYAGGGAFF.

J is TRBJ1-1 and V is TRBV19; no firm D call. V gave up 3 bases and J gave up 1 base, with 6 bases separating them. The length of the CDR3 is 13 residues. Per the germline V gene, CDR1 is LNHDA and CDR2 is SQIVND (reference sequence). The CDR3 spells CASSIIPNTEAFF. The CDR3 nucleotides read TGTGCCAGTAGTATTATTCCGAACACTGAAGCTTTCTTT.

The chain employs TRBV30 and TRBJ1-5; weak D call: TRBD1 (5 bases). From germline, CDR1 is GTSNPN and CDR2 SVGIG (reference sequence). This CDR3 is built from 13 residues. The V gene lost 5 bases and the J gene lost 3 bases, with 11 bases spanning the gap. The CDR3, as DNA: TGTGCCTGGGGGGACGGGGACAATCAGCCCCAGCATTTT. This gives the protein CAWGDGDNQPQHF.

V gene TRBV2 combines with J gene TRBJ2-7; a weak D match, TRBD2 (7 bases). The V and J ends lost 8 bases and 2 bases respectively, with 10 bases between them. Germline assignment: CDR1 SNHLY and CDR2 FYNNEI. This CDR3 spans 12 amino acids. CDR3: CASGGATYEQYF. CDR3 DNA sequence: TGTGCCAGCGGGGGGGCCACCTACGAGCAGTACTTC. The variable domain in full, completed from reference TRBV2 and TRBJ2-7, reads EPEVTQTPSHQVTQMGQEVILRCVPISNHLYFYWYRQILGQKVEFLVSFYNNEISEKSEIFDDQFSVERPDGSNFTLKIRSTKLEDSAMYFCASGGATYEQYFGPGTRLTVT.

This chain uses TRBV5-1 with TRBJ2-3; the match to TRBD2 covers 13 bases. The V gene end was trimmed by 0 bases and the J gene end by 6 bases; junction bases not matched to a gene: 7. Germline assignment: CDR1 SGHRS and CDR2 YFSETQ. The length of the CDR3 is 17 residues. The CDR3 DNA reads TGCGCCAGCAGCTTGGAGACTAGCGGGGGGCCCAGGGATACGCAGTATTTT. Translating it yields CASSLETSGGPRDTQYF.

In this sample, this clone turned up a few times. The chain's CDR3 is CASSRADSNKRTQYF. DNA of the CDR3: TGTGCCAGCAGCCGCGCCGACAGCAATAAGAGAACCCAGTACTTC. The chain is built from TRBV5-4 and TRBJ2-5; tentative D call: TRBD1 (5 bases). The CDR3 is made up of 15 amino acids. The V end was cut by 4 bases, the J end by 8 bases, with 21 bases between. CDR1 is SGHNT and CDR2 is YYREEE in the germline V gene (reference sequence).

CDR3 amino acids: CASSIVQGGHQPQHF. CDR3 nucleotides: TGTGCCAGTAGTATTGTACAGGGGGGCCATCAGCCCCAGCATTTT. The chain combines TRBV19 with TRBJ1-5, with 8 bases that match TRBD1. Germline lookup yields CDR1 LNHDA and CDR2 SQIVND (reference sequence). The V segment lost 3 bases and the J segment 5 bases; nucleotides outside the gene matches: 6. The CDR3 covers 15 residues.

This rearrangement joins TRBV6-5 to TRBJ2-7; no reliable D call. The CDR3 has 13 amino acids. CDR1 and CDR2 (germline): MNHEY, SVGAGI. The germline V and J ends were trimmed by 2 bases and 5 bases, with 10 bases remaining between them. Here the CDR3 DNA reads TGTGCCAGCAGTTACCTTCACAGCCACGAGCAGTACTTC. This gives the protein CASSYLHSHEQYF.